This entry describes one T cell receptor beta chain. The sample comes from a study of CD8 T cells in Susac syndrome. The CD8+ and CD4+ T cells were isolated magnetically using a negative isolation approach, whereas the TEMRA cells were enriched by FACS. Reverse transcription of roughly 0.45 to 1 ug RNA used random hexamers. One entry per CDR3 protein, called by TCRdb with MiXCR from the immunoSEQ multiplex PCR reads. The table lists a few hundred thousand distinct CDR3 sequences, around 96% of them singletons, with around 0.099% in the top ten. The V gene end was trimmed by 6 bases and the J gene end by 4 bases; junction bases not matched to a gene: 8. Germline CDR1 and CDR2: DFQATT and SNEGSKA (reference sequence). This CDR3 is 16 amino acids long.

This chain links TRBV20-1 with TRBJ2-5; 16 positions match TRBD2. The sequence came from a human donor with multiple sclerosis. The specimen was CD4+ T cells from PBMCs. CDR3 region: CSANSGLAGGPETQYF. CDR3 nucleotide sequence: TGCAGTGCGAACTCGGGACTAGCGGGAGGGCCAGAGACCCAGTACTTC.